This paragraph reports one TCR beta chain. Primers included in the PCR were 60 Vbeta and 13 Jbeta primers. Authors' methods: A later analysis tallied some 84 million unique TCR beta chains, around 12 million of them shared. Only in-frame clones appear in the TCRdb table, and some are missing; sequencing was by immunoSEQ multiplex PCR. For V, J and clone size, that table is used; D and trimming come from the DNA. The data contain 90,000 to 150,000 clones, 6.5% to 9.5% of them singletons. The data were obtained in a study of cytomegalovirus exposure and HLA in healthy donors. V gave up 1 base and J gave up 2 bases; unmatched junction bases: 3. The CDR3 covers 15 residues. CDR1 is SGHAT and CDR2 is FQNNGV in the germline V gene.

Sequencing was carried out using PBMCs. This receptor was identified in a woman aged 40 to 55 in good health and CMV-seropositive. This chain joins TRBV11-2 and TRBJ2-5, with 8 bases fitting TRBD1. This CDR3 reads CASSLGTGNQETQYF. Here the CDR3 DNA reads TGTGCCAGCAGCTTAGGGACAGGGAATCAAGAGACCCAGTACTTC.